These 13 T cell receptor beta chains came from one sample sequenced in a study of identical twins (dated by TCRdb to 2016 to 2018). Libraries were constructed by 5' RACE. Sequencing used an Illumina HiSeq 2000. TCRdb handled the public reads itself, with Q25 trimming in fastp and clone calling in MiXCR, and kept productive beta chains. For every CDR3 protein sequence, its rows merge into one entry that carries the most common genes and DNA. The sample includes more than 200,000 distinct CDR3 sequences, with over 12% observed a single time. The ten largest clones capture 8.8% of the sample. The material sequenced was memory (CD45RO+) T cells sorted from blood. What the cell subset or site label conveys for this sample: CD45RO+ enriched T cells. All receptors come from a woman under 30 in good health.

The gene calls are TRBV20-1 and TRBJ2-3; 9 bases line up with TRBD2. J lost 4 bases, V lost 6 bases, and 11 bases had no gene match. The CDR3 runs 15 residues. From germline, CDR1 is DFQATT and CDR2 SNEGSKA (reference sequence). The CDR3 nucleotides read TGCAGTGCCGCCAAATGGGGACTAGCATCAGATACGCAGTATTTT. Translated: CSAAKWGLASDTQYF.

This clonotype was counted only a few times. The V gene is TRBV5-1, the J gene TRBJ2-1; maybe TRBD1 (6 bases). The CDR3 has 13 residues. Per germline, CDR1 SGHRS and CDR2 YFSETQ. Trimming cost V 2 bases and J 8 bases, with 11 bases left between them. CDR3 bases: TGCGCCAGCAGCTTCCAGGGGATCGATGAGCAGTTCTTC. Its protein product is CASSFQGIDEQFF.

This clonotype was seen only a few times. V usage is TRBV11-2 and J usage is TRBJ2-3; 11 positions match TRBD2. The CDR3 runs 18 residues. Germline CDR1 SGHAT, CDR2 FQNNGV. Losses at the gene ends were 1 base for V and 2 bases for J; bases not matched to a gene: 8. This CDR3 reads CASSLGIAGGPDTDTQYF. CDR3 DNA: TGTGCCAGCAGCTTAGGAATAGCGGGAGGGCCGGACACAGATACGCAGTATTTT.

In its sample, this clonotype was seen a few times. The V call is TRBV9, the J call TRBJ2-5; either TRBD1 or TRBD2 may supply D (6 bases each). Germline V gene sequence: CDR1 SGDLS, CDR2 YYNGEE. V dropped 0 bases and J dropped 5 bases, with 14 bases sitting between them. The CDR3 totals 15 residues. The CDR3 spells CASSVEAVGGETQYF. In DNA form, the CDR3 reads TGTGCCAGCAGCGTAGAGGCGGTGGGGGGCGAGACCCAGTACTTC.

This clonotype was seen more than once but under ten times. The chain couples TRBV7-6 to TRBJ2-7; no reliable D call. The germline V gene encodes CDR1 SGHVS and CDR2 FNYEAQ. Trimming took 4 bases from V and 7 from J, leaving 14 bases between them. The CDR3 covers 13 residues. CDR3 bases: TGTGCCAGCAGCTCTTCGACACTTCGGGAGCAGTACTTC. Amino acid sequence: CASSSSTLREQYF.

The table lists this clonotype with a few counts. This CDR3 reads CASGLNPTGNQPQHF. In DNA form, the CDR3 reads TGTGCTAGTGGTTTGAATCCGACAGGGAATCAGCCCCAGCATTTT. This chain connects TRBV12-5 to TRBJ1-5; 7 bases fit TRBD1. CDR3 length equals 15 residues. The junction had 5 bases not matched to a gene; V was cut back by 2 bases and J by 4 bases. Germline assignment: CDR1 LGHNT and CDR2 FRNRAP.

The chain has TRBV5-4 and TRBJ2-1; TRBD1 aligns across 7 bases. Trimming removed 4 bases from V and 5 bases from J; junction bases left unmatched: 3. Germline CDR1 is SGHNT and CDR2 is YYREEE (reference sequence). The CDR3 consists of 13 residues. The CDR3 nucleotides read TGTGCCAGCAGCACGGGACAGCACAATGAGCAGTTCTTC. Amino acids: CASSTGQHNEQFF.

This clonotype was picked up a small number of times. The chain employs TRBV12-3 or TRBV12-4 and TRBJ1-4; D gene unclear. This CDR3 has 12 amino acids. Between the trimmed V and J ends, which lost 1 base and 7 bases, there was a span of 4 bases. In nucleotides, the CDR3 is TGTGCCAGCAGTTTAGGTGGTGAAAAACTGTTTTTT. This codes for CASSLGGEKLFF.

This clonotype has a count of ten or more. V usage is TRBV11-2 and J usage is TRBJ1-1; D unresolved. V lost 0 bases and J lost 4, with 12 bases in between. Germline CDR1 is SGHAT and CDR2 is FQNNGV. The CDR3 length is 15 residues. For the CDR3, the DNA is TGTGCCAGCAGCTTAGATCCGGGAGGACCCACTGAAGCTTTCTTT. Translating gives CASSLDPGGPTEAFF.

This clonotype was recorded a few times. The chain recombines TRBV5-5 with TRBJ2-3; D unresolved. V lost 10 bases, J lost 0 bases, and 18 bases lay in between. Germline CDR1 SGHKS, CDR2 YYEKEE (reference sequence). This CDR3 region has 15 residues. The DNA for the CDR3 is TGTGCCTCCGACTTGGGCATCCATAGCACAGATACGCAGTATTTT. It encodes CASDLGIHSTDTQYF.

The rearrangement uses TRBV20-1 and TRBJ2-3; 12 nucleotides match TRBD2. J was trimmed by 3 bases and V by 0 bases; bases with no gene match: 1. The germline CDR1 and CDR2 sequences are DFQATT and SNEGSKA (reference sequence). The CDR3 is made up of 15 amino acids. The CDR3 region is CSARDGLAGTDTQYF. For the CDR3, the DNA is TGCAGTGCTAGAGATGGACTAGCGGGAACAGATACGCAGTATTTT.

This clonotype was observed a handful of times. This chain links TRBV30 with TRBJ1-4; weak D call: TRBD1 (5 bases). V was clipped by 3 bases and J by 11 bases, with 16 bases between them. The CDR3 loop spans 13 amino acids. Looked up from germline, CDR1 is GTSNPN and CDR2 is SVGIG (reference sequence). The CDR3 here is CAWSPGQWGKLFF. The CDR3 region has the DNA TGTGCCTGGAGCCCCGGACAATGGGGGAAACTGTTTTTT.

V is TRBV20-1 and J is TRBJ1-6, with D unresolved. The CDR3 is 13 residues long. Trimming shortened V by 2 bases and J by 10 bases, and 12 bases separated the two germline ends. Germline CDR1 reads DFQATT; CDR2 reads SNEGSKA (reference sequence). The CDR3 sequence: CSARSGLGSPLHF. As DNA, the CDR3 is TGCAGTGCTAGATCCGGCTTGGGGTCACCCCTCCACTTT.